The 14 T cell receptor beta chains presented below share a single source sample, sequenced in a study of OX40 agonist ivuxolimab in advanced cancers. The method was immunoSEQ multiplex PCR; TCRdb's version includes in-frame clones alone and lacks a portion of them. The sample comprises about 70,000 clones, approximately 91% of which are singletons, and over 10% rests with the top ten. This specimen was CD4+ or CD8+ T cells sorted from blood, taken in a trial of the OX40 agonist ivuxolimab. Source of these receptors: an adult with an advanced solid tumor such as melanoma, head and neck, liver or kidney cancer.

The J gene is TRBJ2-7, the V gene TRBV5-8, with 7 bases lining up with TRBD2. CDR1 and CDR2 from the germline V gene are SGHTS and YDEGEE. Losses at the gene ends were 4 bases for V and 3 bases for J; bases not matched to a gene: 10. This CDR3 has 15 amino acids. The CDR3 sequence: CASSQDSASGYEQYF. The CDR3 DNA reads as TGTGCCAGCAGCCAAGATTCCGCTAGCGGCTACGAGCAGTACTTC.

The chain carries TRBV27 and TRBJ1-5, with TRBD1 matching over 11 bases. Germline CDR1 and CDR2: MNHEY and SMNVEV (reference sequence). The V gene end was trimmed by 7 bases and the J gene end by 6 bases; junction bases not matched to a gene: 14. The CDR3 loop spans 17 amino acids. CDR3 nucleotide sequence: TGTGCCAGCATTAACCCCCGGGACAGGGGGTATAGTCAGCCCCAGCATTTT. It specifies CASINPRDRGYSQPQHF.

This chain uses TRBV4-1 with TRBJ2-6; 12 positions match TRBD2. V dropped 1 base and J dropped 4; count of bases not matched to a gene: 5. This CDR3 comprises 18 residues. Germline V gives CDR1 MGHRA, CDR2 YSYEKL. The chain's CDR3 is CASSQATSGSLGANVLTF. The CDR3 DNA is TGCGCCAGCAGCCAAGCGACTAGCGGGAGTTTGGGGGCCAACGTCCTGACTTTC.

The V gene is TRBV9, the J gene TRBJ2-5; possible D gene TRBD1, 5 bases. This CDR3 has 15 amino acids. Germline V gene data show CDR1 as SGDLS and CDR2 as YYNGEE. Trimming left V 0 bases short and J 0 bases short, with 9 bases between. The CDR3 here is CASSVDGQDQETQYF. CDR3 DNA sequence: TGTGCCAGCAGCGTAGACGGACAAGACCAAGAGACCCAGTACTTC.

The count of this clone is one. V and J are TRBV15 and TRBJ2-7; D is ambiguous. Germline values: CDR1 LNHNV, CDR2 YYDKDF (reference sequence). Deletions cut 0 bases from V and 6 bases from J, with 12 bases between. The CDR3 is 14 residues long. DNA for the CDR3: TGTGCCACCAGCAGAGATCTCGTGGCAAGCGAGCAGTACTTC. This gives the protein CATSRDLVASEQYF.

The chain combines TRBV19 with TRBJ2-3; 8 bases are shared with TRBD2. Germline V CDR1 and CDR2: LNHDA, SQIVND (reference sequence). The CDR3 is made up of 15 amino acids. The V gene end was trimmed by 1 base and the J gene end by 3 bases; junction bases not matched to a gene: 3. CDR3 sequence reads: CASSIAGGPTDTQYF. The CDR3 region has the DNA TGTGCCAGTAGTATAGCGGGAGGGCCGACAGATACGCAGTATTTT.

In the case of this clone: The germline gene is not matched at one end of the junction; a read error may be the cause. The CDR3 sequence is CASSRDRDNEQFF. The CDR3 DNA reads TGTGCTAGCAGCCGGGACAGGGACAATGAGCAGTTCTTC. The chain couples TRBV7-7 to TRBJ2-1; 9 bases are shared with TRBD1. CDR1 SSHAT and CDR2 FNYEAQ come from the germline V gene (reference sequence). The CDR3 sequence is 13 residues long.

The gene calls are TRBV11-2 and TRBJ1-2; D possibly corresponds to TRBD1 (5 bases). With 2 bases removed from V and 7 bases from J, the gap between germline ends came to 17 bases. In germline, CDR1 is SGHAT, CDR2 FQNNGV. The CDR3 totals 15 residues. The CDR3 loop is CASSLLTGMEGGYTF. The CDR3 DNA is TGTGCCAGCAGCTTACTTACAGGAATGGAGGGTGGCTACACCTTC.

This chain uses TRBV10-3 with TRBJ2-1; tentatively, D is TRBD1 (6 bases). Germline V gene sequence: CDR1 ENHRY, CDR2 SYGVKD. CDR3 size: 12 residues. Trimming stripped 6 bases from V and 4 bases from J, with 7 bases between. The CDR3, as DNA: TGTGCCATCAGGGACAGTTACAATGAGCAGTTCTTC. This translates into CAIRDSYNEQFF.

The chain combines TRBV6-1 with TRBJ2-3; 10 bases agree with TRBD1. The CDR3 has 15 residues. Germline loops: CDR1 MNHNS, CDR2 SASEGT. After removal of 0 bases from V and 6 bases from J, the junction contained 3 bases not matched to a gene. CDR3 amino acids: CASSEATGGWDTQYF. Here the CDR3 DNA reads TGTGCCAGCAGTGAAGCGACAGGGGGCTGGGATACGCAGTATTTT.

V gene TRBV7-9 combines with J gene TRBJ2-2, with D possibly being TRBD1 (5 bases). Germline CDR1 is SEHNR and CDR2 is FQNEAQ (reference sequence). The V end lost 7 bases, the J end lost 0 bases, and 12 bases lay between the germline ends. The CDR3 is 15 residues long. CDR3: CASTQGSANTGELFF. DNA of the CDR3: TGTGCCAGCACCCAGGGCAGCGCGAACACCGGGGAGCTGTTTTTT.

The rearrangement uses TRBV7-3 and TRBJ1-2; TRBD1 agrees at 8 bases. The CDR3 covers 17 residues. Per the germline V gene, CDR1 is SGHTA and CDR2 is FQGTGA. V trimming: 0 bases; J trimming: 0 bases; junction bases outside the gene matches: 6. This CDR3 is CASSLTGTGEANYGYTF. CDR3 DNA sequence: TGTGCCAGCAGCTTAACTGGGACAGGAGAAGCTAACTATGGCTACACCTTC.

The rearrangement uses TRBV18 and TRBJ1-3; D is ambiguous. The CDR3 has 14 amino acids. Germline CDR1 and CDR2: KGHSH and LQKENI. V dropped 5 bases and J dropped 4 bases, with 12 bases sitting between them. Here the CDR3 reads CASSSSVAGNTIYF. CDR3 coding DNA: TGTGCCAGCTCATCGAGTGTCGCGGGAAACACCATATATTTT.

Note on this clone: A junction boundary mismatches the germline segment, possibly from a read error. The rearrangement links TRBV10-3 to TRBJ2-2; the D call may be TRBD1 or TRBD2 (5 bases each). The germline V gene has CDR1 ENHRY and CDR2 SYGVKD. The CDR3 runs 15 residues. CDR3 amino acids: CATSSGRLGAGELFF. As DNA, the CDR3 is TGTGCCACCAGTTCGGGACGCTTGGGGGCCGGGGAGCTGTTTTTT.